Below, 11 T cell receptor beta chains from the same sample are listed, as sequenced in a study of regulatory T cells in long-lasting Graves disease. As to time point: newly diagnosed GD, antithyroid drugs for less than 3 months. From RNA extracted from PBMCs, the TCR library was made. With iRepertoire HTBI primers and Arm-PCR of CDR3 regions, TCR beta libraries were built. TCRdb processed the multiplex PCR reads anew with MiXCR; each CDR3 protein has one entry. The sample has some 250,000 distinct CDR3 sequences, roughly a fifth seen once. Here the sequenced sample was peripheral blood mononuclear cells (PBMCs), taken at new diagnosis, from a patient treated with antithyroid drugs. These receptors all stem from a female donor with Graves disease.

This clonotype was recorded at least ten times. The chain joins TRBV4-1 to TRBJ2-1; a possible D gene is TRBD2 (5 bases). V was trimmed by 2 bases and J by 2 bases, leaving 10 bases between them. Germline CDR1 is MGHRA and CDR2 is YSYEKL. The CDR3 loop spans 15 amino acids. In DNA form, the CDR3 reads TGCGCCAGCAGCCAAAGAGAGGGCCCCTACAATGAGCAGTTCTTC. Its translation: CASSQREGPYNEQFF.

The V gene is TRBV5-6, the J gene TRBJ2-2; TRBD2 matches at 7 bases. The V gene end was trimmed by 1 base and the J gene end by 6 bases; junction bases not matched to a gene: 9. The CDR3 covers 16 residues. The germline V gene encodes CDR1 SGHDT and CDR2 YYEEEE. The CDR3 coding sequence is TGTGCCAGCAGCTTGTGGGGGAGGGCCTCGGCCGGGGAGCTGTTTTTT. It yields the protein CASSLWGRASAGELFF.

The rearrangement links TRBV10-1 to TRBJ1-2, with TRBD1 matching 7 bases. V shed 6 bases, J shed 2 bases, and the junction held 3 bases outside the gene matches. The germline gives CDR1 WNHNN, CDR2 SYGVQD (reference sequence). The CDR3 runs 13 residues. CDR3 protein: CASSGTENYGYTF. Here the CDR3 DNA reads TGCGCCAGCAGCGGGACAGAAAACTATGGCTACACCTTC.

A few counts support this clonotype. The rearrangement joins TRBV19 to TRBJ1-6; 7 bases are shared with TRBD1. This CDR3 spans 13 amino acids. CDR1 LNHDA and CDR2 SQIVND come from the germline V gene (reference sequence). Unmatched junction bases numbered 6, after V lost 9 bases and J lost 7 bases. The chain's CDR3 is CASHRGGNSPLHF. The CDR3 bases are TGTGCCAGCCACAGGGGTGGGAATTCACCCCTCCACTTT. Using reference TRBV19 and TRBJ1-6 for the parts outside the CDR3, the full variable domain is DGGITQSPKYLFRKEGQNVTLSCEQNLNHDAMYWYRQDPGQGLRLIYYSQIVNDFQKGDIAEGYSVSREKKESFPLTVTSAQKNPTAFYLCASHRGGNSPLHFGNGTRLTVT.

At least ten counts were recorded for this clonotype. The chain recombines TRBV6-2 or TRBV6-3 with TRBJ2-3, with TRBD1 identical over 7 bases. This CDR3 spans 16 amino acids. V dropped 2 bases and J dropped 2; count of bases not matched to a gene: 7. Germline CDR1 MNHEY, CDR2 SVGEGT. The CDR3 protein is CASSYDDRVVTDTQYF. The CDR3 coding sequence is TGTGCCAGCAGTTACGACGACAGGGTTGTCACAGATACGCAGTATTTT.

The chain employs TRBV6-2 or TRBV6-3 and TRBJ2-7, with D perhaps TRBD2 (6 bases). Per the germline V gene, CDR1 is MNHEY and CDR2 is SVGEGT. CDR3 length: 15 residues. V lost 2 bases and J lost 2, with 13 bases in between. This chain's CDR3 is CASSYVTGRPYEQYF. The CDR3 DNA reads TGTGCCAGCAGTTACGTTACGGGGAGGCCCTACGAGCAGTACTTC.

CDR3 coding DNA: TGTGCCAGCAGCAGCCGACTAGCGGGGGGGCCAGATACGCAGTATTTT. Protein sequence: CASSSRLAGGPDTQYF. V and J are TRBV11-2 and TRBJ2-3, with 14 bases aligning to TRBD2. J gave up 4 bases and V 5 bases, and 5 bases lay outside the gene matches. This CDR3 is built from 16 residues. Germline assignment: CDR1 SGHAT and CDR2 FQNNGV.

Many counts were recorded for this clonotype. The chain employs TRBV6-1 and TRBJ2-1, with 14 bases aligning to TRBD2. After removal of 6 bases from V and 0 bases from J, the junction contained 4 bases not matched to a gene. CDR1 MNHNS and CDR2 SASEGT come from the germline V gene. This CDR3 is 17 amino acids long. As DNA, the CDR3 is TGTGCCAGCAGGGGACTAGCGGGGGCGAGCTCCTACAATGAGCAGTTCTTC. It is translated as CASRGLAGASSYNEQFF.

This clonotype occurred many times. The rearrangement links TRBV6-1 to TRBJ2-1; D is unresolved. This CDR3 spans 14 amino acids. Germline values: CDR1 MNHNS, CDR2 SASEGT. V lost 7 bases and J 3 bases, leaving 13 bases between the germline ends. The CDR3 bases are TGTGCCAGCAACGACCCGGCGGACTACAATGAGCAGTTCTTC. As protein: CASNDPADYNEQFF.

Many counts were recorded for this clonotype. The gene calls are TRBV7-2 and TRBJ2-1; D is perhaps TRBD1 (5 bases). The CDR3 consists of 15 residues. Germline V CDR1 and CDR2: SGHTA, FQGNSA. V was clipped by 3 bases and J by 3 bases, with 12 bases between them. CDR3 coding DNA: TGTGCCAGCAGCTTTGGTCCAGGGAACTACAATGAGCAGTTCTTC. It specifies CASSFGPGNYNEQFF.

This clonotype was detected a few times. The genes are TRBV5-1 and TRBJ2-5; TRBD1 agrees at 8 bases. The CDR3 sequence is 15 residues long. Germline assignment: CDR1 SGHRS and CDR2 YFSETQ. V was pared by 4 bases and J by 0 bases, with 5 bases of the junction left unmatched. The CDR3 DNA sequence: TGCGCCAGCAGCGGGGGACAGGCTAACCAAGAGACCCAGTACTTC. As protein: CASSGGQANQETQYF.